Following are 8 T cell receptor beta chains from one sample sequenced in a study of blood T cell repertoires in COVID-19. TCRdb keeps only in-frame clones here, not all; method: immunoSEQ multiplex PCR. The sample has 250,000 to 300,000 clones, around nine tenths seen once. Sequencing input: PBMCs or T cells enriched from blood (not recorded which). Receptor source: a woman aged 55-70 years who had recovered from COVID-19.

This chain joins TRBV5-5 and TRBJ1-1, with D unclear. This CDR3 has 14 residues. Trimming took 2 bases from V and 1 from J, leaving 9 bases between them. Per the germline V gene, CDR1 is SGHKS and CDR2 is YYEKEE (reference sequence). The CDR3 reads CASSFEGKNTEAFF. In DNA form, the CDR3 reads TGTGCCAGCAGCTTTGAGGGCAAGAACACTGAAGCTTTCTTT.

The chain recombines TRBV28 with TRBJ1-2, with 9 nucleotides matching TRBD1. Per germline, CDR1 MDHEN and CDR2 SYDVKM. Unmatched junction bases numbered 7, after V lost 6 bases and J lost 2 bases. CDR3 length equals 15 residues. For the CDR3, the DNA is TGTGCCAGCAGGCCCCCGGACAGGGGAAACTATGGCTACACCTTC. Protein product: CASRPPDRGNYGYTF.

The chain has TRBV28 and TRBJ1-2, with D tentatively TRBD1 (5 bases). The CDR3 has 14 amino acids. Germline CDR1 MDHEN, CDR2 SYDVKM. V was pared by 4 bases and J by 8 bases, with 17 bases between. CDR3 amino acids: CASSYPGLVEGYTF. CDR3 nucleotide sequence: TGTGCCAGCAGTTATCCAGGGCTCGTAGAAGGCTACACCTTC.

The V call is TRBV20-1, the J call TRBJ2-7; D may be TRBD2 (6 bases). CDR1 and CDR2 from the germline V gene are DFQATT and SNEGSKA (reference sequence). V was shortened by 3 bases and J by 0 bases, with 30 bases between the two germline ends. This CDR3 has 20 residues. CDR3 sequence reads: CSASPGGWGNAGLNSYEQYF. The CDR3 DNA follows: TGCAGTGCTAGTCCCGGGGGATGGGGGAACGCGGGACTTAACTCCTACGAGCAGTACTTC.

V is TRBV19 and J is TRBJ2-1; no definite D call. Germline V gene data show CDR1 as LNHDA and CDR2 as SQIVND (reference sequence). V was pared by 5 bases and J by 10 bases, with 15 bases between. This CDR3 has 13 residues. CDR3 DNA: TGTGCCAGTAGTGCTGATTATTCCGGGGAGCAGTTCTTC. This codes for CASSADYSGEQFF.

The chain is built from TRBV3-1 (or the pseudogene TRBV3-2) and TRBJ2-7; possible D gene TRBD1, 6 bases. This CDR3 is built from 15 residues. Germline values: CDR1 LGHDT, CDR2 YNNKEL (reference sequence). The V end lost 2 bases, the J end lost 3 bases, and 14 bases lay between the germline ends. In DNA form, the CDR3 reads TGTGCCAGCAGCCAACCAGGGGCGACCCTCTACGAGCAGTACTTC. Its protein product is CASSQPGATLYEQYF.

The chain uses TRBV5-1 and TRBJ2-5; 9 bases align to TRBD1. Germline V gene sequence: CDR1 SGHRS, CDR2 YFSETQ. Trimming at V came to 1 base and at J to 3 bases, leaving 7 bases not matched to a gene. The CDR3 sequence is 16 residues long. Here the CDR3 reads CASSLYGDRGEETQYF. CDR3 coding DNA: TGCGCCAGCAGCTTGTACGGAGACAGGGGGGAAGAGACCCAGTACTTC.

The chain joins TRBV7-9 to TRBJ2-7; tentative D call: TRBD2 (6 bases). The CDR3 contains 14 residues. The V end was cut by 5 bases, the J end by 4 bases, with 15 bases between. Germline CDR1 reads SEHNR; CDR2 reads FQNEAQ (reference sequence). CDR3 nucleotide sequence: TGTGCCAGCAGCGACGGGGGTAGCAAATACGAGCAGTACTTC. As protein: CASSDGGSKYEQYF.